This T cell receptor beta chain was obtained from a study of shared clonotypes between healthy human individuals. This clone was observed a single time. The assay was carried out at the deep level. Each cell subset's genomic DNA was divided evenly among several immunoSEQ plates. Only in-frame clones appear in the TCRdb table, and some are missing; sequencing was by immunoSEQ multiplex PCR. In the table there are about 560,000 clones, roughly 79% of which are singletons. The receptor comes from a woman in her forties in good health. Some clones in this sample may be carry-over from other donors' samples. The sample consisted of PBMCs.

For the CDR3, the DNA is TGCGCCAGCAGCTTGCGAGGCGGCCTAGCGGATGTTGAGCAGTTCTTC. As protein: CASSLRGGLADVEQFF. The chain joins TRBV5-1 to TRBJ2-1; 7 nucleotides agree with TRBD2. The CDR3 spans 16 residues. V was clipped by 1 base and J by 9 bases; unmatched bases: 13. The germline gives CDR1 SGHRS, CDR2 YFSETQ.